This T cell receptor beta chain stems from a study of blood T cell repertoires in COVID-19. In the study overall: Spain, Italy and the United States supplied samples that represented acute and convalescent COVID-19.

As handled by the study authors: It was from reference gene primer amplification that nucleated cell counts were estimated. Method: immunoSEQ multiplex PCR; TCRdb's copy keeps in-frame clones and lacks some. V, J and clone size were drawn from that table, and D and trimming were deduced from the DNA. The table includes approximately 230,000 clones, just over 85% detected once. The CDR3 is 11 residues long. Germline CDR1 SQVTM, CDR2 ANQGSEA. Between the trimmed V and J ends, which lost 6 bases and 13 bases, there was a span of 18 bases. This receptor was identified in a man aged 25-40 years who had recovered from COVID-19. What was sequenced was peripheral blood. This chain links TRBV29-1 with TRBJ1-2; D may be TRBD1 (6 bases). The CDR3 coding sequence is TGCAGCGTCGGCCGGGACACCTTAGCCACCTTC. It specifies CSVGRDTLATF.